This entry concerns a single T cell receptor beta chain. The CDR3 consists of 14 residues. V dropped 9 bases and J dropped 0; count of bases not matched to a gene: 5. Per germline, CDR1 SGHRS and CDR2 YFSETQ. These data originate in a study of response to subunit inactivated influenza vaccine. TCRdb passed the RT-PCR reads through MiXCR, listing each CDR3 protein once. The data contain just under 550,000 distinct CDR3 sequences, around 25% of them singletons. This same sample was also part of a study on T cells expressing NK-cell markers. That source adds: UMI-tagged 5'RACE template switching yielded the TCR beta cDNA. The authors applied an anti-gamma-delta TCR antibody in several experiments, and it restricted sorting to alpha-beta TCR T cells. Over 5 donors had dominant NKG2C+ clonotypes that comprised about 1.0-7.5% of their CD8+ T cells.

The sequencing here drew on CD4+ T cells sorted from PBMCs, taken roughly 12 days after vaccination. The chain employs TRBV5-1 and TRBJ2-2; 7 bases map to TRBD1. This TCR came from a man aged 50 to 59 who received an inactivated influenza vaccine. The CDR3 spells CATTGQSNTGELFF. As DNA, the CDR3 is TGCGCCACCACGGGACAGTCGAACACCGGGGAGCTGTTTTTT.